This TCR beta chain originates from a study of blood T cell repertoires in COVID-19. Germline V gives CDR1 MRHNA, CDR2 SNTAGT. Trimming at V came to 5 bases and at J to 0 bases, leaving 2 bases not matched to a gene. The CDR3 is 15 residues long. Original processing methods: Estimates of nucleated cell counts were drawn from the amplification of reference gene primers. Libraries were prepared by immunoSEQ multiplex PCR; TCRdb keeps only in-frame clonotypes and omits some of them. V and J calls and clone size are copied from that table; D and trimming were computed from the DNA. Of 400,000 or so clones in the sample, around nine tenths were seen once.

This sequence originates from a human donor in a cohort sampled during active COVID-19. The sequencing sample was made of peripheral blood. The chain couples TRBV6-4 to TRBJ2-1; 9 bases agree with TRBD2. The CDR3, as DNA: TGTGCCAGCAGTTTAGCGGGAGACTCCTACAATGAGCAGTTCTTC. This codes for CASSLAGDSYNEQFF.